This record concerns one T cell receptor beta chain sequence. Clones were read by immunoSEQ multiplex PCR, and TCRdb kept only the in-frame ones, dropping some. The table lists roughly 140,000 clones, just over 90% of them singletons. This specimen comes from a study of T cell responses to AZD1222 COVID-19 vaccine. The CDR3 extends over 16 amino acids. Germline V gives CDR1 SGHDN, CDR2 FVKESK. With 4 bases clipped from V and 6 bases from J, the junction kept 7 bases outside the gene matches. This rearrangement joins TRBV14 to TRBJ2-1, with 12 bases aligning to TRBD2. The sequencing used peripheral blood, collected on day 0 of AZD1222 vaccination. This clonotype was sampled from an adult in good health. CDR3 residues: CASSPSLAGGGNEQFF. The CDR3 DNA sequence: TGTGCCAGCAGCCCTTCACTAGCGGGAGGAGGCAATGAGCAGTTCTTC.